These T cell receptor beta chains were read from a single sample in a study of metastatic and nonmetastatic thyroid tumors. TCRdb re-clonotyped the PCR reads via MiXCR. The profile shows approximately 3,000 clones, approximately 35% of them singletons. The material sequenced was tumor tissue. These receptors were taken from a female donor with papillary thyroid cancer or a benign thyroid nodule (not recorded which). Some clones in this sample may be carry-over from other donors' samples. Each CDR3 is given with its conserved first and last residue.

V gene,CDR3 protein
TRBV6-1,CASSAGGDSYEQYF
TRBV6-2/TRBV6-3,CASSILSESGEPQHF
TRBV5-1,CASSPETGEAFF
TRBV27,CASSLLSGEGYTF
TRBV6-1,CASSETGMGNQPQHF
TRBV11-2,CASSSLYTGELFF
TRBV27,CASSPGGTGSYTEAFF
TRBV27,CASSSGLAVNEQFF
TRBV6-1,CASKGTESNQPQHF
TRBV28,CASGRGNGGYTF
TRBV11-3,CASSTRESGGSPLHF
TRBV6-1,CASSALAHHEQYF
TRBV20-1,CSAWDSSNNEQFF
TRBV5-1,CASSTGQGSYGYTF
TRBV7-2,CASSPDRGSEAFF
TRBV4-1,CASSLQGAREQYF
TRBV6-1,CASSRGGSYGNQPQHF
TRBV2,CASSRTGSHNSPLHF
TRBV12-3/TRBV12-4,CASSYSGGVSEQFF
TRBV27,CASKTSGTSGYNEQFF
TRBV20-1,CSARDLLSGTTNTGELFF
TRBV6-1,CASSPSAGETYEQYF
TRBV16,CASRPQGLAETGELFF
TRBV20-1,CSAGTGRDYGYTF
TRBV19,CASSTQKGGLAFNEQFF
TRBV7-2,CASSFGRGARDGYTF
TRBV2,CASTTGWGGYEKLFF
TRBV20-1,CSAFRDADTQYF
TRBV4-1,CASSQDRASAGESYEQYF
TRBV20-1,CSAIPTPDTQYF
TRBV6-2/TRBV6-3,CASLFGIAAFF
TRBV28,CASSLTGTGSTDTQYF
TRBV2,CASTPGTSYEQYF
TRBV6-1,CASSDEARGGTDGYTF
TRBV30,CAWSAGPGRGANSPLHF
TRBV20-1,CSASSEGGTYNEQFF
TRBV3-1,CASSQGEETQYF
TRBV12-3/TRBV12-4,CASSFGGSGANVLTF
TRBV6-1,CATGGVNTGELFF
TRBV30,CAWSSGTGLAGYTF
TRBV6-1,CASSGTGWGEKLFF